The 11 T cell receptor beta chains below were found in one sample sequenced in a study of cytomegalovirus exposure and HLA in healthy donors. The PCR used 60 Vbeta and 13 Jbeta primers. The protocol was immunoSEQ multiplex PCR, while the TCRdb copy is restricted to in-frame clones and leaves out a portion. This table has about 150,000 clones, around 80% appearing once. Sequencing input: PBMCs. These TCRs come from a middle-aged man in good health and CMV-seronegative.

This clone was recorded a few times. The V gene is TRBV2, the J gene TRBJ2-5, with 7 bases matching TRBD2. The CDR3 runs 13 residues. Germline lookup yields CDR1 SNHLY and CDR2 FYNNEI. The junction had 6 bases not matched to a gene; V was cut back by 6 bases and J by 5 bases. Written as DNA, the CDR3 is TGTGCCAGCAGCCTTGGGGGGGAGGAGACCCAGTACTTC. It is translated as CASSLGGEETQYF.

This chain links TRBV27 with TRBJ1-4, with 7 bases matching TRBD1. The CDR3 spans 17 residues. Germline V gene lookup returns CDR1 MNHEY and CDR2 SMNVEV (reference sequence). V lost 6 bases, J lost 0 bases, and 10 bases stayed unmatched. CDR3 loop: CASSVTGDWATNEKLFF. For the CDR3, the DNA is TGTGCCAGCAGCGTCACAGGGGATTGGGCAACTAATGAAAAACTGTTTTTT.

The sample holds one count of this clone. The chain carries TRBV2 and TRBJ1-1, with D hard to call. The V gene lost 4 bases and the J gene lost 0 bases, with 9 bases spanning the gap. The CDR3 runs 14 residues. CDR1 is SNHLY, CDR2 FYNNEI, per germline. This CDR3 is CASSGPLVNTEAFF. DNA for the CDR3: TGTGCCAGCAGTGGACCGCTAGTGAACACTGAAGCTTTCTTT.

This clone was seen a handful of times. The chain recombines TRBV6-7 with TRBJ1-3; 7 bases are shared with TRBD1. TRBV6-7 is an ORF for which the function is uncertain. Trimming at V came to 2 bases and at J to 0 bases, leaving 7 bases not matched to a gene. The CDR3 length is 17 residues. The CDR3 region is CASSYAGQPHSGNTIYF. The CDR3 bases are TGTGCCAGCAGTTACGCGGGACAGCCGCACTCTGGAAACACCATATATTTT.

This chain connects TRBV28 to TRBJ2-7; 9 nucleotides agree with TRBD1. CDR1 is MDHEN and CDR2 is SYDVKM in the germline V gene. The CDR3 loop spans 15 amino acids. V dropped 5 bases and J dropped 4; count of bases not matched to a gene: 9. The CDR3: CASSRPGQGVYEQYV. CDR3 sequence (DNA): TGTGCCAGCAGTAGGCCGGGACAGGGTGTGTACGAGCAGTACGTC.

The chain links TRBV6-1 to TRBJ1-2, with 7 bases identical to TRBD1. Losses at the gene ends were 10 bases for V and 4 bases for J; bases not matched to a gene: 6. The CDR3 consists of 12 residues. Germline loops: CDR1 MNHNS, CDR2 SASEGT. CDR3 in DNA: TGTGCCATTGCGACAGGGATCTATGGCTACACCTTC. Translation: CAIATGIYGYTF.

The DNA for the CDR3 is TGCAGTGCTGGACTTTTCCTTGAAGCTTTCTTT. Residues: CSAGLFLEAFF. This chain joins TRBV20-1 and TRBJ1-1, with unresolved D. Germline V gene lookup returns CDR1 DFQATT and CDR2 SNEGSKA (reference sequence). This CDR3 has 11 amino acids. V was pared by 5 bases and J by 7 bases, with 11 bases between.

CDR3 in DNA: TGTGCCAGCAGCTTAGTCACAGGAAGTAATGAAAAACTGTTTTTT. Its protein product is CASSLVTGSNEKLFF. The rearrangement links TRBV7-9 to TRBJ1-4; D possibly corresponds to TRBD1 (5 bases). The CDR3 is 15 amino acids. V was trimmed by 1 base and J by 4 bases, leaving 10 bases between them. Germline V gives CDR1 SEHNR, CDR2 FQNEAQ (reference sequence).

CDR3 coding DNA: TGTGCCAGCACCCCAGGGCCGCCAGGGGAGAAGTCTGGCTACACCTTC. It encodes CASTPGPPGEKSGYTF. The chain employs TRBV27 and TRBJ1-2; weak D call: TRBD1 (6 bases). The V end lost 7 bases, the J end lost 7 bases, and 25 bases lay between the germline ends. The germline gives CDR1 MNHEY, CDR2 SMNVEV (reference sequence). The CDR3 runs 16 residues.

This clone was detected only a few times. This chain links TRBV5-1 with TRBJ1-4; tentatively, D is TRBD1 (5 bases). The CDR3 contains 16 residues. The V gene lost 0 bases and the J gene lost 8 bases, with 17 bases spanning the gap. Looked up from germline, CDR1 is SGHRS and CDR2 is YFSETQ. The CDR3 coding sequence is TGCGCCAGCAGCTTGGAGGGACGGGGCGGAGGGGAAAAACTGTTTTTT. This encodes CASSLEGRGGGEKLFF.

V gene TRBV18 combines with J gene TRBJ2-7; the D is unclear. Germline V CDR1 and CDR2: KGHSH, LQKENI. Trimming cost V 6 bases and J 4 bases, with 7 bases left between them. The CDR3 is 11 amino acids. CDR3 sequence reads: CASSPRYEQYF. CDR3 DNA sequence: TGTGCCAGCTCCCCCCGGTACGAGCAGTACTTC.